This T cell receptor beta chain emerged from a study of vaccination and CD4 T cells after COVID-19. Specified treatment: 10-day PBMC culture with coronavirus spike peptide pools or control peptides (ViraFEST assay). This clonotype was counted between two and nine times. Antigen specificity is unknown. Cultured CD4+ T cell DNA underwent sequencing with the Oncomine TCR Beta short-read assay. Investigators isolated genomic DNA from cultured CD4+ T cells. Using its own MiXCR run on the PCR reads, TCRdb lists one record per CDR3 protein. The sample consists of about 6,400 distinct CDR3 sequences, about 47% of them appearing once. Trimming removed 6 bases at V and 0 bases at J, with 12 bases between. This CDR3 spans 15 amino acids.

The receptor's source is a human donor who had recovered from COVID-19. The genes are TRBV12-3 or TRBV12-4 and TRBJ1-5; a possible D gene is TRBD1 (5 bases). Sequenced: CD4+ T cells from blood, cultured in vitro. The chain's CDR3 is CASSLGAYSNQPQHF. CDR3 nucleotide sequence: TGTGCCAGCAGCCTAGGGGCATATAGCAATCAGCCCCAGCATTTT.